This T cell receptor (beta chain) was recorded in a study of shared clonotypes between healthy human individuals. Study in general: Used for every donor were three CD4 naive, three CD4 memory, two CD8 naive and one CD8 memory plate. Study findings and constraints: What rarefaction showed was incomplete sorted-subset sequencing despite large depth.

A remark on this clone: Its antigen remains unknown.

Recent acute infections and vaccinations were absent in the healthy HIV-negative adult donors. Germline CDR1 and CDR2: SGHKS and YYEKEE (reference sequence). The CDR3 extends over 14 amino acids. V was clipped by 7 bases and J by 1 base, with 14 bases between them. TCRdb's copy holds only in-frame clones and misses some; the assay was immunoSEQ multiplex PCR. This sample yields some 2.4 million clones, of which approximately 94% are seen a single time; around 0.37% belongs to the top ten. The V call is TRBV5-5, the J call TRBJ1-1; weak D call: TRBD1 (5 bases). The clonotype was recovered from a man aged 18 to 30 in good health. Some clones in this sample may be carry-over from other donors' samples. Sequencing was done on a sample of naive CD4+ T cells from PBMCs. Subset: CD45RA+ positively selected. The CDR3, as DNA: TGTGCCAGCTCGGCGATGGGGGGGAACACTGAAGCTTTCTTT. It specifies CASSAMGGNTEAFF.